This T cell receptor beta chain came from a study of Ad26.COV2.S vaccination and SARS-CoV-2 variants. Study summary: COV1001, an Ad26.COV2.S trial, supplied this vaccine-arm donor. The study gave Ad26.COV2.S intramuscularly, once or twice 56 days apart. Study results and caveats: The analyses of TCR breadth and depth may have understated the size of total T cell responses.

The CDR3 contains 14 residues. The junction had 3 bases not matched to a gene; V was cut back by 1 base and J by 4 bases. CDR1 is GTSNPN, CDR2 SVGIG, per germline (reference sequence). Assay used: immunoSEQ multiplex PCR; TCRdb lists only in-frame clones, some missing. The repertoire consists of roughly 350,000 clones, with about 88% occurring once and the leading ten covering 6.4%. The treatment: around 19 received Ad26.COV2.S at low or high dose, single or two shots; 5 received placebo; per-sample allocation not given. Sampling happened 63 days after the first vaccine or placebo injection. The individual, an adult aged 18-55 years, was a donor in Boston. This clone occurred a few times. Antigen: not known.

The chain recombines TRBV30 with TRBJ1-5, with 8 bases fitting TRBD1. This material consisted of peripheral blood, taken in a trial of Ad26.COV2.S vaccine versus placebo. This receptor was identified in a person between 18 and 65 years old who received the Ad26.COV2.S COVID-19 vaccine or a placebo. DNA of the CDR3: TGTGCCTGGAGTGAAGGACAGGGAAATCAGCCCCAGCATTTT. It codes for CAWSEGQGNQPQHF.